The 27 T cell receptor beta chains in this list originate from one sample, sequenced in a study of Tregs in tolerant kidney transplant recipients. The nonmyeloablative bone marrow transplants came from related graft donors, with transient mixed chimerism. Generated by immunoSEQ multiplex PCR, the TCRdb table keeps only in-frame clones and is missing some. The sample holds tens of thousands of clones, about 89% seen once. This specimen was CD4+ T cells from blood (PBMCs), taken 6 months after the transplant. These TCRs come from a human patient who received a combined kidney and bone marrow transplant. These T cells may partly come from the graft donor.

J is TRBJ1-2 and V is TRBV6-5; D is uncertain. Germline loops: CDR1 MNHEY, CDR2 SVGAGI. The CDR3 has 13 residues. V lost 8 bases, J lost 2 bases, and 12 bases lay in between. The CDR3 DNA is TGTGCCAGCCACAGCGGTTCCAACTATGGCTACACCTTC. Its protein product is CASHSGSNYGYTF.

The V and J genes are TRBV18 and TRBJ1-3; maybe TRBD1 (6 bases). The CDR3 is 17 amino acids. The germline V gene encodes CDR1 KGHSH and CDR2 LQKENI. Trimming left V 1 base short and J 0 bases short, with 13 bases between. DNA for the CDR3: TGTGCCAGCTCACCACTTCAGGGGAAATCCTCTGGAAACACCATATATTTT. Translating it yields CASSPLQGKSSGNTIYF.

The rearrangement links TRBV19 to TRBJ1-6, with D perhaps TRBD1 (6 bases). The ends were cut back, 6 bases at V and 9 bases at J, with 15 bases in the middle. This CDR3 has 14 amino acids. Germline loops: CDR1 LNHDA, CDR2 SQIVND (reference sequence). The CDR3 DNA reads TGTGCCAGTAGCTACAGGGATCTCGGTTCACCCCTCCACTTT. Residues: CASSYRDLGSPLHF.

A word on this clone: The junction departs from the called germline gene at one end, perhaps through a read error. This chain joins TRBV28 and TRBJ1-6; D not certain. The length of the CDR3 is 17 residues. Germline lookup yields CDR1 MDHEN and CDR2 SYDVKM. In DNA, the CDR3 is TGTGCCAGCAGTAGGAACGGTAGGAGGTCCTATAATTCACTCCTCCACTTT. Protein: CASSRNGRRSYNSLLHF.

The CDR3 nucleotides read TGTGCCAGCAGCCCCAGTCGAGAGACCCAGTACTTC. Encoded protein: CASSPSRETQYF. This chain uses TRBV7-2 with TRBJ2-5; D not resolved. This CDR3 comprises 12 residues. The germline V gene encodes CDR1 SGHTA and CDR2 FQGNSA. Trimming pared 5 bases from V and 4 bases from J, leaving 8 bases between. Combining the CDR3 with reference TRBV7-2 and TRBJ2-5 gives the whole variable domain GAGVSQSPSNKVTEKGKDVELRCDPISGHTALYWYRQSLGQGLEFLIYFQGNSAPDKSGLPSDRFSAERTGGSVSTLTIQRTQQEDSAVYLCASSPSRETQYFGPGTRLLVL.

The J gene is TRBJ2-1, the V gene TRBV18; perhaps TRBD1 as D (6 bases). Trimming removed 0 bases at V and 1 base at J, with 7 bases between. The germline gives CDR1 KGHSH, CDR2 LQKENI. The CDR3 is made up of 15 amino acids. CDR3 sequence reads: CASSPPQGSYNEQFF. The CDR3 coding sequence is TGTGCCAGCTCACCACCACAGGGATCCTACAATGAGCAGTTCTTC.

The chain has TRBV6-6 and TRBJ2-2; perhaps TRBD1 as D (6 bases). CDR3 length: 14 amino acids. The germline V and J ends were trimmed by 3 bases and 5 bases, with 10 bases remaining between them. CDR1 MNHNY and CDR2 SVGAGI come from the germline V gene (reference sequence). CDR3 DNA: TGTGCCAGCAGTTATGACGACAGGACCGGGGAGCTGTTTTTT. This codes for CASSYDDRTGELFF.

The CDR3 DNA reads TGTGCCAGCAGTGACCCGGGACTAGCGGGAGTTGAGCAGTTCTTC. Translation: CASSDPGLAGVEQFF. The chain employs TRBV25-1 and TRBJ2-1; 14 bases fit TRBD2. CDR1 and CDR2 from the germline V gene are MGHDK and SYGVNS. This CDR3 is built from 15 residues. J gave up 9 bases and V 3 bases, and 4 bases lay outside the gene matches.

The rearrangement links TRBV5-1 to TRBJ2-7, with D possibly TRBD1 on 6 matching bases. V was trimmed by 4 bases and J by 2 bases, leaving 13 bases between them. Germline CDR1 reads SGHRS; CDR2 reads YFSETQ. The CDR3 is 14 residues long. CDR3 region: CASSPSGQTYEQYF. DNA of the CDR3: TGCGCCAGCAGCCCATCGGGACAAACCTACGAGCAGTACTTC.

The chain is built from TRBV9 and TRBJ2-3; 9 bases agree with TRBD2. The CDR3 is 15 residues long. Germline CDR1 and CDR2: SGDLS and YYNGEE. V shed 3 bases and J 2 bases; nucleotides not matched to a gene: 4. For the CDR3, the DNA is TGTGCCAGCAGCGCGACTAGCGGTGTCACAGATACGCAGTATTTT. Amino acid sequence: CASSATSGVTDTQYF.

The chain recombines TRBV5-8 with TRBJ2-7; D is unclear. CDR3 length equals 11 residues. V shed 4 bases and J shed 0 bases, with 2 bases lying between them. Germline CDR1 reads SGHTS; CDR2 reads YDEGEE. The CDR3 bases are TGTGCCAGCAGCCACTCCTACGAGCAGTACTTC. As protein: CASSHSYEQYF.

This chain connects TRBV7-6 to TRBJ2-7; TRBD1 aligns across 10 bases. V lost 5 bases to trimming and J lost 7 bases; unmatched junction nucleotides: 14. The CDR3 loop spans 16 amino acids. CDR1 is SGHVS and CDR2 is FNYEAQ in the germline V gene. In DNA form, the CDR3 reads TGTGCCAGCAGCCGCTTAACGAGGGACAGGGGAGGGGAGCAGTACTTC. Amino acid sequence: CASSRLTRDRGGEQYF.

V and J are TRBV7-3 and TRBJ2-1, with 13 bases that match TRBD2. After removal of 4 bases from V and 2 bases from J, the junction contained 2 bases not matched to a gene. CDR3 length equals 16 residues. CDR1 and CDR2 (germline): SGHTA, FQGTGA. The CDR3 DNA follows: TGTGCCAGCAGCTGGACTAGCGGGAGTACCTACAATGAGCAGTTCTTC. Translated, it gives CASSWTSGSTYNEQFF.

This chain uses TRBV5-1 with TRBJ2-2, with TRBD2 matching 8 bases. Germline CDR1 is SGHRS and CDR2 is YFSETQ. This CDR3 is 17 amino acids long. Trimming removed 1 base from V and 0 bases from J; junction bases left unmatched: 5. CDR3 DNA: TGCGCCAGCAGCTTGTTTGAGACTAGCGCGAACACCGGGGAGCTGTTTTTT. The encoded protein is CASSLFETSANTGELFF. Full variable domain (rest looked up from reference TRBV5-1 and TRBJ2-2): KAGVTQTPRYLIKTRGQQVTLSCSPISGHRSVSWYQQTPGQGLQFLFEYFSETQRNKGNFPGRFSGRQFSNSRSEMNVSTLELGDSALYLCASSLFETSANTGELFFGEGSRLTVL.

The J gene is TRBJ2-1, the V gene TRBV5-4, with D perhaps TRBD1 (5 bases). Trimming took 0 bases from V and 5 from J, leaving 12 bases between them. This CDR3 is 15 amino acids long. Germline lookup yields CDR1 SGHNT and CDR2 YYREEE (reference sequence). CDR3 amino acids: CASSLAQGVHNEQFF. For the CDR3, the DNA is TGTGCCAGCAGCTTGGCCCAGGGCGTCCACAATGAGCAGTTCTTC.

The rearrangement links TRBV30 to TRBJ2-3; D possibly corresponds to TRBD1 (5 bases). Germline loops: CDR1 GTSNPN, CDR2 SVGIG (reference sequence). The CDR3 covers 14 residues. With 0 bases removed from V and 4 bases from J, the gap between germline ends came to 11 bases. CDR3 in amino acids: CAWSVGRFADTQYF. CDR3 coding DNA: TGTGCCTGGAGTGTGGGGCGGTTCGCAGATACGCAGTATTTT.

The genes are TRBV5-5 and TRBJ2-3; 10 bases align to TRBD2. Trimming removed 1 base from V and 3 bases from J; junction bases left unmatched: 8. The CDR3 is 17 amino acids. Germline loops: CDR1 SGHKS, CDR2 YYEKEE (reference sequence). The CDR3 DNA sequence: TGTGCCAGCAGCTTGTTGGCTAGCGGGGGTAGGACAGATACGCAGTATTTT. This translates into CASSLLASGGRTDTQYF.

CDR3 in DNA: TGTGCCAGTAGTATAGCTACGGGTTCCTACGAGCAGTACTTC. As protein: CASSIATGSYEQYF. The chain is built from TRBV19 and TRBJ2-7; D gene ambiguous. There are 14 residues in the CDR3. Germline V gene data show CDR1 as LNHDA and CDR2 as SQIVND (reference sequence). Trimming removed 1 base at V and 1 base at J, with 8 bases between. The whole variable domain, filled in from reference TRBV19 and TRBJ2-7, reads DGGITQSPKYLFRKEGQNVTLSCEQNLNHDAMYWYRQDPGQGLRLIYYSQIVNDFQKGDIAEGYSVSREKKESFPLTVTSAQKNPTAFYLCASSIATGSYEQYFGPGTRLTVT.

The chain couples TRBV11-1 to TRBJ2-7, with a tentative D call TRBD1 (5 bases). Germline V lookup: CDR1 SGHAT, CDR2 FQDESV (reference sequence). The CDR3 covers 14 residues. With 2 bases removed from V and 0 bases from J, the gap between germline ends came to 8 bases. CDR3 loop: CASSLWGASYEQYF. The CDR3 DNA reads as TGTGCCAGCAGCTTATGGGGCGCCTCCTACGAGCAGTACTTC.

The chain joins TRBV28 to TRBJ2-7, with 7 bases matching TRBD1. The germline CDR1 and CDR2 sequences are MDHEN and SYDVKM. Unmatched junction bases numbered 9, after V lost 6 bases and J lost 4 bases. This CDR3 has 14 residues. The CDR3 sequence: CASRFFDRVYEQYF. In DNA form, the CDR3 reads TGTGCCAGCAGGTTCTTTGACAGGGTTTACGAGCAGTACTTC.

CDR3 region: CASSQRRVGAYEQYF. CDR3 nucleotides: TGTGCCAGCAGCCAACGCAGGGTCGGTGCCTACGAGCAGTACTTC. The chain joins TRBV14 to TRBJ2-7, with a weak D call TRBD1 (5 bases). Germline V gene sequence: CDR1 SGHDN, CDR2 FVKESK. Deletions cut 2 bases from V and 2 bases from J, with 13 bases between. CDR3 length: 15 amino acids.

The J gene is TRBJ2-7, the V gene TRBV5-1; TRBD2 matches 8 bases. The CDR3 runs to 16 residues. Germline trimming cut 3 bases from V and 7 bases from J; bases unmatched to any gene: 15. Germline-derived CDR1 and CDR2 are SGHRS and YFSETQ. The chain's CDR3 is CASSWLLTGGPNEQYF. DNA of the CDR3: TGCGCCAGCAGCTGGCTTTTAACGGGAGGGCCTAATGAGCAGTACTTC.

This chain links TRBV7-2 with TRBJ2-3, with TRBD2 as a possible D gene (6 bases). This CDR3 spans 15 amino acids. Trimming took off 6 bases at V and 6 bases at J, with 19 bases between the two ends. Germline V gives CDR1 SGHTA, CDR2 FQGNSA. CDR3 sequence reads: CASRKAGLLTDTQYF. Written as DNA, the CDR3 is TGTGCCAGCAGAAAAGCGGGCCTGCTCACGGATACGCAGTATTTT.

This sequence joins TRBV19 and TRBJ1-2; D is possibly TRBD1 (5 bases). CDR1 is LNHDA and CDR2 is SQIVND in the germline V gene (reference sequence). Between the trimmed V and J ends, which lost 7 bases and 4 bases, there was a span of 19 bases. The CDR3 runs to 15 residues. The CDR3 here is CASTPQGSGPYGYTF. The CDR3 nucleotides are TGTGCCAGTACCCCCCAAGGTTCAGGGCCCTATGGCTACACCTTC.

The chain is built from TRBV7-3 and TRBJ1-1; D is perhaps TRBD1 (6 bases). V was pared by 1 base and J by 4 bases, with 13 bases between. CDR1 is SGHTA and CDR2 is FQGTGA in the germline V gene. The CDR3 length is 15 residues. CDR3 sequence (DNA): TGTGCCAGCAGCTTAAATCCACAGGGTTCCACTGAAGCTTTCTTT. Its translation is CASSLNPQGSTEAFF.

The rearrangement uses TRBV5-4 and TRBJ2-5; 7 bases are shared with TRBD2. The CDR3 runs 15 residues. Per the germline V gene, CDR1 is SGHNT and CDR2 is YYREEE (reference sequence). V shed 0 bases, J shed 0 bases, and the junction held 2 bases outside the gene matches. The CDR3 is CASSLGGRDQETQYF. The DNA of the CDR3 is TGTGCCAGCAGCTTGGGGGGGAGGGACCAAGAGACCCAGTACTTC.

This clone has a single count. The chain is built from TRBV9 and TRBJ2-1; 8 bases are a match to TRBD2. Germline V CDR1 and CDR2: SGDLS, YYNGEE. The CDR3 sequence is 15 residues long. V lost 4 bases, J lost 6 bases, and 9 bases stayed unmatched. The CDR3 here is CASSKSGTSINEQFF. The DNA of the CDR3 is TGTGCCAGCAGCAAGTCCGGGACTAGTATCAATGAGCAGTTCTTC.